This entry describes one TCR beta chain. This CDR3 comprises 14 residues. Germline V gene sequence: CDR1 MNHEY, CDR2 SVGAGI. Trimming cost V 11 bases and J 0 bases; bases outside gene matches: 8. The sample belongs to a study of blood T cell repertoires in COVID-19. Produced via immunoSEQ multiplex PCR; TCRdb's table is partial and in-frame only. The sample lists around 140,000 clones, approximately 88% occurring once. The sequence came from a man in his fifties with acute or convalescent COVID-19. Sequencing used peripheral blood. The J gene is TRBJ1-1, the V gene TRBV6-5; 8 bases are shared with TRBD1. CDR3 protein: CAHGTGEMNTEAFF. In nucleotides, the CDR3 is TGTGCCCATGGGACAGGAGAGATGAACACTGAAGCTTTCTTT.